The clone carrying this T cell receptor (beta chain) appeared a few times. Its antigen is unidentified. The data were obtained in a study of T-cell memory formation after mild COVID-19. Whole-study findings and limits: Chiefly within CM and EM were the contracting CD4+ clones; CD8+ ones were within EMRA.

5'RACE primed at constant segments yielded TCR alpha and TCR beta cDNA libraries bearing sample barcodes and UMIs. A single record per CDR3 protein comes from TCRdb applying MiXCR to the 5' RACE reads. The sample shows under 70,000 distinct CDR3 sequences, about a tenth of them seen only once. This sequence was found in a man aged 18 to 30 who had mild COVID-19 (a few samples of this study predate the infection). Cell type and time point are not known. Sequencing was done on a sample of PBMCs or a T cell subset sorted from them (not recorded which).

CDR3 residues: CASSFIAGDTDTQYF. The CDR3 coding sequence is TGCGCCAGCAGCTTTATAGCGGGGGACACAGATACGCAGTATTTT. The gene calls are TRBV5-1 and TRBJ2-3; 9 nucleotides line up with TRBD2. CDR3 size: 15 residues. The V segment lost 2 bases and the J segment 2 bases; nucleotides outside the gene matches: 3. The germline gives CDR1 SGHRS, CDR2 YFSETQ.